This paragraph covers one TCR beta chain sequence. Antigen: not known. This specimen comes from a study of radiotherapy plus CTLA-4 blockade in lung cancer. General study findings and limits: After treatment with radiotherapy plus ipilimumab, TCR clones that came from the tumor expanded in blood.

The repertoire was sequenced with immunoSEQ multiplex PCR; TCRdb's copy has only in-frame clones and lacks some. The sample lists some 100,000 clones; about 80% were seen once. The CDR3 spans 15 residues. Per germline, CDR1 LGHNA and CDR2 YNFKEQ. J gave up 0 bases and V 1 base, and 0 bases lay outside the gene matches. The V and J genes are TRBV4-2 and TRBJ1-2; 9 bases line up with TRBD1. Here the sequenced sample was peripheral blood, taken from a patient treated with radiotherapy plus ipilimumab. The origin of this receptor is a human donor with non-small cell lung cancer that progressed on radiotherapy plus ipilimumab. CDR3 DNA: TGTGCCAGCAGCCAAGGGGACAGGGCTAACTATGGCTACACCTTC. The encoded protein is CASSQGDRANYGYTF.